The rows below give T cell receptor beta chains drawn from one sample of a study of Ad26.COV2.S vaccination and SARS-CoV-2 variants. TCRdb's table, derived via immunoSEQ multiplex PCR, lists solely in-frame clones and lacks some. The sample consists of hundreds of thousands of clones, around 87% of them appearing once. The sample was peripheral blood, taken in a trial of Ad26.COV2.S vaccine versus placebo. These TCRs come from a person aged 18-60 years who received the Ad26.COV2.S COVID-19 vaccine or a placebo. CDR3s include the opening cysteine and the closing phenylalanine or tryptophan. D genes are given only for firm matches. Clone size, where shown, is once, few, many, or a class for clones that have expanded.

TRBJ2-7	NA	TRBV12-5	NA	CASGFSAYEQYF	TGTGCTAGTGGTTTCTCTGCCTACGAGCAGTACTTC
TRBJ2-2	NA	TRBV2	TRBD1	CATHPDRGIGGELFF	TGTGCCACCCACCCCGACAGGGGTATTGGCGGGGAGCTGTTTTTT
TRBJ1-2	NA	TRBV5-1	NA	CASSLDLRTTVGYTF	TGCGCCAGCAGCTTGGATCTACGGACTACGGTTGGCTACACCTTC
TRBJ1-1	NA	TRBV7-2	NA	CASSLVGGATEAFF	TGTGCCAGCAGCTTAGTCGGGGGAGCCACTGAAGCTTTCTTT
TRBJ1-1	NA	TRBV11-2	NA	CASSRRNTEAFF	TGTGCCAGCAGTCGAAGGAACACTGAAGCTTTCTTT
TRBJ2-2	NA	TRBV19	NA	CASSIVLGQRASGELFF	TGTGCCAGTAGTATAGTATTAGGACAGAGAGCGTCCGGGGAGCTGTTTTTT
TRBJ1-1	once	TRBV6-6	TRBD1	CASSSAQGQLNTEAFF	TGTGCCAGCAGTTCGGCCCAGGGACAGTTGAACACTGAAGCTTTCTTT
TRBJ2-5	NA	TRBV2	TRBD1	CASSWELPGQGQETQYF	TGTGCCAGCAGTTGGGAACTACCGGGACAGGGGCAAGAGACCCAGTACTTC
TRBJ2-4	NA	TRBV19	TRBD1	CASRDGQGAKNIQYF	TGTGCCAGTCGGGATGGACAGGGTGCCAAAAACATTCAGTACTTC
TRBJ1-4	NA	TRBV4-1	TRBD1	CASSLTGTGAYNEKLFF	TGCGCCAGCAGCCTAACCGGGACAGGGGCGTACAATGAAAAACTGTTTTTT
TRBJ2-5	NA	TRBV5-4	TRBD2	CASSFKLAGQETQYF	TGTGCCAGCAGCTTCAAGCTAGCGGGGCAGGAGACCCAGTACTTC
TRBJ1-2	NA	TRBV7-9	TRBD1	CASSSSGTGGADGYTF	TGTGCCAGCAGCTCTTCCGGGACAGGGGGCGCAGATGGCTACACCTTC
TRBJ1-1	NA	TRBV5-1	NA	CASSLEARTEAFF	TGCGCCAGCAGCTTGGAGGCGAGAACTGAAGCTTTCTTT
TRBJ2-1	NA	TRBV5-5	NA	CASSLVGLNEQFF	TGTGCCAGCAGCTTGGTCGGCTTGAATGAGCAGTTCTTC
TRBJ1-6	NA	TRBV21-1	NA	CDRPSGQSYNSPLHF	TGTGACAGGCCTTCTGGGCAGTCGTATAATTCACCCCTCCACTTT
TRBJ1-1	few	TRBV2	NA	CASSELGTVNTEAFF	TGTGCCAGCAGTGAACTTGGGACGGTGAACACTGAAGCTTTCTTT
TRBJ2-5	NA	TRBV5-1	TRBD1	CASSLGQSETQYF	TGCGCCAGCAGCCTGGGACAGTCAGAGACCCAGTACTTC
TRBJ2-1	NA	TRBV19	NA	CASSIAGDVTYNEQFF	TGTGCCAGTAGTATAGCTGGGGATGTTACCTACAATGAGCAGTTCTTC
TRBJ1-4	NA	TRBV19	TRBD1	CASSIDRPGQGTPNEKLFF	TGTGCCAGTAGTATAGATCGTCCGGGACAGGGTACGCCTAATGAAAAACTGTTTTTT
TRBJ2-3	once	TRBV19	NA	CASRDREGADTQYF	TGTGCCAGTAGGGACAGGGAGGGCGCAGATACGCAGTATTTT
TRBJ2-6	NA	TRBV6-2/TRBV6-3	NA	CASSYWGGSGANVLTF	TGTGCCAGCAGTTACTGGGGCGGCTCTGGGGCCAACGTCCTGACTTTC
TRBJ2-2	NA	TRBV24-1	TRBD1	CATSDRTGTGRAGELFF	TGTGCCACCAGTGACCGAACCGGGACAGGGAGGGCCGGGGAGCTGTTTTTT
TRBJ1-1	NA	TRBV19	NA	CASRTNVNTEAFF	TGTGCCAGTAGGACGAACGTGAACACTGAAGCTTTCTTT
TRBJ2-7	NA	TRBV19	NA	CASSMIFGSFEQYF	TGTGCCAGTAGTATGATTTTTGGCAGCTTCGAGCAGTACTTC
TRBJ1-1	NA	TRBV6-5	NA	CASSTAFRGEAFF	TGTGCCAGCAGTACCGCTTTTAGGGGTGAAGCTTTCTTT
TRBJ2-1	few	TRBV5-4	TRBD2	CASSLVYGSGGAGNNEQFF	TGTGCCAGCAGCTTGGTATACGGTAGCGGGGGAGCCGGAAACAATGAGCAGTTCTTC
TRBJ1-5	few	TRBV28	TRBD1	CASSPGTANQPQHF	TGTGCCAGCAGCCCCGGGACAGCGAATCAGCCCCAGCATTTT
TRBJ2-7	NA	TRBV5-4	NA	CASSVPTSYEQYF	TGTGCCAGCAGCGTACCCACCTCCTACGAGCAGTACTTC
TRBJ1-1	NA	TRBV18	TRBD1	CASSPGTGAAHEAFF	TGTGCCAGCTCACCAGGTACAGGGGCCGCCCACGAGGCTTTCTTT
TRBJ2-1	NA	TRBV9	TRBD2	CASSANSGSYNEQFF	TGTGCCAGCAGCGCTAATAGCGGGAGCTACAATGAGCAGTTCTTC
TRBJ1-2	NA	TRBV4-1	TRBD1	CASSQYDRADDYGYTF	TGCGCCAGCAGCCAGTATGACAGGGCCGACGACTATGGCTACACCTTC
TRBJ1-1	once	TRBV6-5	TRBD1	CASSLTQGATEAFF	TGTGCCAGCAGTTTAACTCAGGGGGCCACTGAAGCTTTCTTT
TRBJ1-1	NA	TRBV10-1	NA	CASSEGGNTEAFF	TGCGCCAGCAGTGAGGGGGGGAACACTGAAGCTTTCTTT
TRBJ2-5	NA	TRBV19	TRBD2	CASRKREDGVETQYF	TGTGCCAGCAGGAAGCGGGAGGATGGGGTGGAGACCCAGTACTTC
TRBJ1-1	NA	TRBV25-1	NA	CASRESGGTEAFF	TGTGCCAGCCGTGAATCGGGGGGCACTGAAGCTTTCTTT
TRBJ2-6	NA	TRBV19	NA	CASSIPRFPSSGANVLTF	TGTGCCAGTAGTATACCTAGGTTCCCTAGCTCTGGGGCCAACGTCCTGACTTTC
TRBJ1-5	few	TRBV2	NA	CASSGGNPNQPQHF	TGTGCCAGCAGTGGGGGGAACCCCAATCAGCCCCAGCATTTT
TRBJ1-1	NA	TRBV6-2/TRBV6-3	NA	CASSNSFYTEAFF	TGTGCCAGCAGTAACAGCTTCTACACTGAAGCTTTCTTT
TRBJ1-2	NA	TRBV28	NA	CASSFAGRGRWTNYGYTF	TGTGCCAGCAGTTTTGCGGGGCGGGGTAGGTGGACTAACTATGGCTACACCTTC
TRBJ2-7	NA	TRBV11-3	NA	CASSLVAPRSHEQYF	TGTGCCAGCAGCTTAGTGGCTCCCAGGTCCCACGAGCAGTACTTC
TRBJ1-3	NA	TRBV7-9	TRBD1	CASRGPGQGVLEGNTIYF	TGTGCCAGCAGGGGGCCGGGACAGGGGGTTCTGGAAGGAAACACCATATATTTT
TRBJ1-1	NA	TRBV7-2	NA	CASSVQGMNTEAFF	TGTGCCAGCAGCGTACAGGGTATGAACACTGAAGCTTTCTTT
TRBJ2-3	NA	TRBV4-3	NA	CASSQEGTPNTQYF	TGCGCCAGCAGCCAAGAGGGGACGCCGAATACGCAGTATTTT
TRBJ2-7	NA	TRBV9	NA	CASSRPPRNEQYF	TGTGCCAGCAGCAGACCCCCAAGGAACGAGCAGTACTTC
TRBJ1-4	NA	TRBV7-7	NA	CASSPTGGSEKLFF	TGTGCTAGCAGCCCGACAGGCGGGAGTGAAAAACTGTTTTTT
TRBJ2-7	NA	TRBV11-3	NA	CASSLVLQGCSYEQYF	TGTGCCAGCAGCTTAGTCCTACAGGGTTGCTCCTACGAGCAGTACTTC
TRBJ1-1	NA	TRBV4-3	TRBD1	CASSQYDSGTGGTEAFF	TGCGCCAGCAGCCAATATGACTCGGGGACAGGGGGGACTGAAGCTTTCTTT
TRBJ1-1	NA	TRBV18	NA	CASSPAGTRGTEAFF	TGTGCCAGCTCACCCGCCGGGACCAGGGGCACTGAAGCTTTCTTT
TRBJ1-5	NA	TRBV12-3/TRBV12-4	NA	CASSLQGDQPQHF	TGTGCCAGCAGTTTACAAGGGGATCAGCCCCAGCATTTT
TRBJ2-2	NA	TRBV19	TRBD1	CASSISRDRARGGELFF	TGTGCCAGTAGTATAAGTCGGGACAGGGCACGGGGCGGGGAGCTGTTTTTT
TRBJ1-3	few	TRBV5-1	TRBD1	CASSWTGASSGNTIYF	TGCGCCAGCAGCTGGACAGGGGCTAGCTCTGGAAACACCATATATTTT